This TCR beta chain originates from a study of T cell responses to AZD1222 COVID-19 vaccine. TCRdb's copy holds only in-frame clones and misses some; the assay was immunoSEQ multiplex PCR. The data hold 180,000 or so clones, with 80% to 95% observed a single time. V trimming: 4 bases; J trimming: 6 bases; junction bases outside the gene matches: 14. The CDR3 spans 16 residues. Germline V gene sequence: CDR1 SEHNR, CDR2 FQNEAQ (reference sequence). This chain connects TRBV7-9 to TRBJ2-5; 7 bases align to TRBD1. The specimen was peripheral blood, collected 28 days after the second AZD1222 dose. This sequence originates from an adult who received the AZD1222 COVID-19 vaccine. This CDR3 reads CASSSDGTTGQQTQYF. The CDR3 region has the DNA TGTGCCAGCAGCTCGGACGGTACGACAGGGCAGCAGACCCAGTACTTC.